What follows are 26 T cell receptor beta chains derived from one specimen sequenced in a study of T cells in Graves' hyperthyroidism and ophthalmopathy. The investigators amplified TCR beta CDR3 regions from RNA transcripts. The primer set for the first-round RT-PCR of the TCR CDR3 was HTBI. TCRdb called the multiplex PCR reads again in MiXCR, with one record for every CDR3 protein. The data hold about 840,000 distinct CDR3 sequences, with over 35% observed a single time. Source material: blood. Receptors originate from a man aged 18 to 30 with Graves' hyperthyroidism.

This clonotype was seen more than once but under ten times. The chain recombines TRBV12-3 or TRBV12-4 with TRBJ2-5; 8 bases fit TRBD1. The ends lost 9 bases at V and 5 bases at J; junction bases unmatched: 8. This CDR3 is built from 13 residues. CDR3 loop: CASRQGARETQYF. CDR3 nucleotide sequence: TGTGCCAGTCGCCAGGGGGCGCGGGAGACCCAGTACTTC.

The chain couples TRBV2 to TRBJ2-2; 7 nucleotides align to TRBD2. The CDR3 has 16 residues. The V gene's germline CDR1 is SNHLY and CDR2 FYNNEI. V dropped 6 bases and J dropped 7; count of bases not matched to a gene: 14. In nucleotides, the CDR3 is TGTGCCAGCAGCTTAGAACTGGCGGGAGCTGACGGGGAGCTGTTTTTT. The encoded protein is CASSLELAGADGELFF.

The chain has TRBV29-1 and TRBJ2-7; TRBD2 might be the D (5 bases). The V gene's germline CDR1 is SQVTM and CDR2 ANQGSEA. The CDR3 consists of 14 residues. The ends were cut back, 8 bases at V and 3 bases at J, with 20 bases in the middle. The CDR3 DNA sequence: TGCAGCCAAGTCCCCCGGGCGGGTAGCTACGAGCAGTACTTC. This gives the protein CSQVPRAGSYEQYF.

Turning to this clonotype: A much larger clone sits a single nucleotide away, making a read error possible. CDR3 residues: CASTDGPAIYGYTF. In nucleotides, the CDR3 is TGTGCCAGTACCGACGGCCCAGCTATCTATGGCTACACCTTC. V usage is TRBV12-3 or TRBV12-4 and J usage is TRBJ1-2; D is unresolved. This CDR3 is built from 14 residues. Trimming removed 9 bases from V and 4 bases from J, with 18 bases in between.

V usage is TRBV12-3 or TRBV12-4 and J usage is TRBJ2-7, with 8 bases fitting TRBD1. Trimming removed 3 bases from V and 4 bases from J; junction bases left unmatched: 8. CDR3 length: 15 residues. In DNA, the CDR3 is TGTGCCAGCAGTTTTTTCGCGGACAGGGTGTACGAGCAGTACTTC. As protein: CASSFFADRVYEQYF.

There are a few counts of this clonotype. The chain employs TRBV6-5 and TRBJ1-6; TRBD1 matches at 7 bases. V shed 11 bases, J shed 10 bases, and the junction held 11 bases outside the gene matches. CDR3 length: 13 residues. Germline V gene sequence: CDR1 MNHEY, CDR2 SVGAGI. The CDR3 region is CARPHRGESPLHF. In nucleotides, the CDR3 is TGTGCCCGTCCCCACAGGGGAGAATCACCCCTCCACTTT.

This chain links TRBV11-2 with TRBJ2-7; 7 nucleotides match TRBD2. The ends lost 5 bases at V and 2 bases at J; junction bases unmatched: 18. The germline CDR1 and CDR2 sequences are SGHAT and FQNNGV. The CDR3 sequence is 18 residues long. The chain's CDR3 is CASSRIRPSGTSTYEQYF. CDR3 DNA: TGTGCCAGCAGCCGGATAAGGCCTAGCGGAACATCAACCTACGAGCAGTACTTC.

The CDR3 DNA follows: TGTGCCAGCAGCCACGGACAGAGCGGCTACACTGAAGCTTTCTTT. This sequence encodes CASSHGQSGYTEAFF. This chain links TRBV7-8 with TRBJ1-1; maybe TRBD1 (6 bases). Germline CDR1 reads SGHVS; CDR2 reads FQNEAQ. There are 15 residues in the CDR3. Trimming pared 5 bases from V and 3 bases from J, leaving 16 bases between.

Details on this clonotype: A read error may account for a junction end that differs from germline. The chain joins TRBV7-2 to TRBJ1-2, with TRBD1 as a possible D gene (6 bases). Germline V gene lookup returns CDR1 SGHTA and CDR2 FQGNSA. This CDR3 spans 14 amino acids. CDR3 residues: CASSKLDSNYGDTF. The CDR3, as DNA: TGTGCCAGCAGCAAACTGGACAGTAACTATGGCGACACCTTC.

The sample holds many counts of this clonotype. The chain joins TRBV7-8 to TRBJ2-2, with D possibly matching TRBD1 (6 bases). The CDR3 has 16 amino acids. V was cut by 3 bases and J by 1 base, with 12 bases left in between. Germline V CDR1 and CDR2: SGHVS, FQNEAQ. The CDR3 DNA reads TGTGCCAGCAGCTTCAAACAGGGAATGAACACCGGGGAGCTGTTTTTT. It is translated as CASSFKQGMNTGELFF.

The chain combines TRBV7-2 with TRBJ1-4, with D possibly matching TRBD1 (6 bases). This CDR3 is built from 15 residues. V was shortened by 4 bases and J by 5 bases, with 14 bases between the two germline ends. The germline CDR1 and CDR2 sequences are SGHTA and FQGNSA. CDR3 sequence: CASSSDSGANEKLFF. DNA of the CDR3: TGTGCCAGCAGCTCGGACTCAGGGGCGAATGAAAAACTGTTTTTT.

This clonotype occurred a few times. This chain uses TRBV6-5 with TRBJ2-5, with 10 nucleotides matching TRBD2. The CDR3 spans 15 residues. The trim removed 5 bases at V and 5 bases at J, leaving 8 bases unmatched. CDR1 and CDR2 from the germline V gene are MNHEY and SVGAGI. The CDR3 is CASSPQRGGGETQYF. CDR3 DNA sequence: TGTGCCAGCAGTCCTCAGCGGGGGGGCGGGGAGACCCAGTACTTC.

This chain joins TRBV4-1 and TRBJ2-5; no firm D call. Per the germline V gene, CDR1 is MGHRA and CDR2 is YSYEKL. Between the trimmed V and J ends, which lost 0 bases and 4 bases, there was a span of 18 bases. This CDR3 spans 17 amino acids. The CDR3 sequence is CASSQDRGPPSVETQYF. The CDR3 DNA sequence: TGCGCCAGCAGCCAAGATCGAGGACCTCCTTCAGTAGAGACCCAGTACTTC.

This clonotype turned up a few times. The chain carries TRBV6-5 and TRBJ1-1; D is unresolved. The CDR3 sequence is 11 residues long. The germline V gene encodes CDR1 MNHEY and CDR2 SVGAGI. V lost 5 bases and J 12 bases, leaving 13 bases between the germline ends. The CDR3 region has the DNA TGTGCCAGCAGTGAAGCCACCAGGCCTTTCTTT. It specifies CASSEATRPFF.

The V call is TRBV10-3, the J call TRBJ2-3; 13 bases line up with TRBD2. In germline, CDR1 is ENHRY, CDR2 SYGVKD. The CDR3 runs 15 residues. J was trimmed by 4 bases and V by 10 bases; bases with no gene match: 8. Here the CDR3 reads CASSLLAGGPDTQYF. The DNA for the CDR3 is TGTGCCAGCAGCTTACTAGCGGGAGGGCCAGATACGCAGTATTTT.

The chain employs TRBV20-1 and TRBJ1-1, with D unresolved. The CDR3 extends over 13 amino acids. V was cut by 3 bases and J by 4 bases, with 12 bases left in between. Germline V gives CDR1 DFQATT, CDR2 SNEGSKA (reference sequence). The chain's CDR3 is CSASLLAGTEAFF. The CDR3 region has the DNA TGCAGTGCTAGCTTGCTCGCGGGCACTGAAGCTTTCTTT.

The J gene is TRBJ1-5, the V gene TRBV7-9; 7 nucleotides align to TRBD1. The CDR3 has 15 amino acids. The germline V gene encodes CDR1 SEHNR and CDR2 FQNEAQ (reference sequence). The V and J ends lost 5 bases and 5 bases, in that order; junction bases with no gene match: 9. The CDR3 region has the DNA TGTGCCAGCAGCCTCTCGGGACAGCTCGATCAGCCCCAGCATTTT. Protein: CASSLSGQLDQPQHF.

There are many counts of this clonotype. This sequence joins TRBV15 and TRBJ1-5; D not certain. The CDR3 contains 14 residues. V lost 0 bases, J lost 6 bases, and 9 bases lay in between. Germline lookup yields CDR1 LNHNV and CDR2 YYDKDF (reference sequence). The CDR3 coding sequence is TGTGCCACCAGCAGAGAGGGAGGGTTTCAGCCCCAGCATTTT. It translates to CATSREGGFQPQHF.

The V and J genes are TRBV20-1 and TRBJ1-2, with D possibly matching TRBD1 (6 bases). Trimming cost V 6 bases and J 7 bases, with 21 bases left between them. This CDR3 has 14 amino acids. Germline CDR1 is DFQATT and CDR2 is SNEGSKA (reference sequence). The CDR3 sequence: CSARDISNQRGYTF. The CDR3 bases are TGCAGTGCGCGGGACATATCAAACCAGCGTGGCTACACCTTC.

CDR3 DNA: TGTGCCAGCAGCGAGACAGGGGCGTGGTATGGCTACACCTTC. Translating gives CASSETGAWYGYTF. The rearrangement uses TRBV6-6 and TRBJ1-2; TRBD1 matches 8 bases. The germline V gene encodes CDR1 MNHNY and CDR2 SVGAGI (reference sequence). This CDR3 has 14 amino acids. V shed 6 bases, J shed 5 bases, and the junction held 8 bases outside the gene matches.

This clonotype was found once. The rearrangement uses TRBV13 and TRBJ2-7; no reliable D call. The CDR3 is made up of 17 amino acids. The germline gives CDR1 PRHDT, CDR2 FYEKMQ (reference sequence). Trimming left V 5 bases short and J 1 base short, with 21 bases between. The CDR3 DNA reads TGTGCCAGCAGCCCACCCCCAGAGAGCCCGCGGTCCTACGAGCAGTACTTC. Protein product: CASSPPPESPRSYEQYF. The variable domain in full, with the rest retrieved from reference TRBV13 and TRBJ2-7, is AAGVIQSPRHLIKEKRETATLKCYPIPRHDTVYWYQQGPGQDPQFLISFYEKMQSDKGSIPDRFSAQQFSDYHSELNMSSLELGDSALYFCASSPPPESPRSYEQYFGPGTRLTVT.

This CDR3 reads CASRWNTIYF. CDR3 coding DNA: TGCGCCAGCAGGTGGAACACCATATATTTT. The V gene is TRBV4-1, the J gene TRBJ1-3; D remains ambiguous. Trimming stripped 6 bases from V and 7 bases from J, with 4 bases between. Looked up from germline, CDR1 is MGHRA and CDR2 is YSYEKL. This CDR3 comprises 10 residues.

This clonotype appeared many times. The chain employs TRBV29-1 and TRBJ2-7; 11 nucleotides match TRBD1. CDR3 length: 13 residues. Germline lookup yields CDR1 SQVTM and CDR2 ANQGSEA. V dropped 3 bases and J dropped 5; count of bases not matched to a gene: 3. The CDR3, as DNA: TGCAGCGTTGAGCCGGGACAGGGGGACGAGCAGTACTTC. This sequence encodes CSVEPGQGDEQYF.

The chain is built from TRBV6-1 and TRBJ2-2; TRBD2 matches 12 bases. CDR3 length: 16 amino acids. Looked up from germline, CDR1 is MNHNS and CDR2 is SASEGT. The ends lost 7 bases at V and 5 bases at J; junction bases unmatched: 8. The CDR3 protein is CASIRLAGERTGELFF. As DNA, the CDR3 is TGTGCCAGCATTCGACTAGCGGGAGAGCGTACCGGGGAGCTGTTTTTT.

As regards this clonotype: This clone may be a read error of a much larger clone one base away. The chain links TRBV2 to TRBJ1-5, with TRBD1 identical over 11 bases. This CDR3 has 16 residues. The germline gives CDR1 SNHLY, CDR2 FYNNEI. CDR3 in DNA: TGTGCCAGCAGTGAACATGGACAGGGGGCGTCTCAGCCCCGGCATTTT. This gives the protein CASSEHGQGASQPRHF.

This clonotype was seen at least ten times. The V and J genes are TRBV12-3 or TRBV12-4 and TRBJ1-2; the D is unclear. The length of the CDR3 is 14 residues. Trimming cost V 2 bases and J 2 bases, with 9 bases left between them. CDR3 region: CASSLSAGNYGYTF. The DNA of the CDR3 is TGTGCCAGCAGTTTATCGGCCGGAAACTATGGCTACACCTTC.